The 18 T cell receptor beta chains below all came from one sample that was sequenced in a study of Graves' ophthalmopathy and Graves' hyperthyroidism. RNA transcripts yielded amplified TCR beta CDR3 regions. Second-round multiplex PCR followed a first-round RT-PCR using HTBI primers. TCRdb recomputed calls from the multiplex PCR reads with MiXCR, one row per CDR3 protein. The table records 650,000 to 800,000 distinct CDR3 sequences, about 38% of them present only once. The sample taken for sequencing was peripheral blood. The source is an adult man with Graves' ophthalmopathy.

Comments on this clonotype: A much larger clonotype is one base distant, so this may be a read error. V is TRBV7-6 and J is TRBJ2-7; a possible D gene is TRBD2 (6 bases). The CDR3 is 15 amino acids. The V end was cut by 4 bases, the J end by 6 bases, with 19 bases between. Germline lookup yields CDR1 SGHVS and CDR2 FNYEAQ. For the CDR3, the DNA is TGTGCCAGCAGCTACACCCCCGGAGGGGCCTGCGAGCAGTACTTC. Its translation is CASSYTPGGACEQYF.

This clonotype showed up many times. The V call is TRBV7-8, the J call TRBJ2-7; 12 positions agree with TRBD2. CDR1 is SGHVS and CDR2 is FQNEAQ in the germline V gene. CDR3 size: 15 residues. J was trimmed by 4 bases and V by 5 bases; bases with no gene match: 6. DNA for the CDR3: TGTGCCAGCAGCCCTCGACTAGCGGGGGATTACGAGCAGTACTTC. Its translation is CASSPRLAGDYEQYF.

In its sample, this clonotype was seen once. A much more abundant neighbour one base away suggests this may be a read error. The V call is TRBV2, the J call TRBJ2-7, with D possibly being TRBD1 or TRBD2 (5 bases each). From germline, CDR1 is SNHLY and CDR2 FYNNEI. The CDR3 totals 13 residues. The V end was cut by 10 bases, the J end by 0 bases, with 13 bases between. The CDR3 bases are TGTGCCACCCGGGACCTTCCCTCCTACGAGCAGTACTTC. It specifies CATRDLPSYEQYF.

There are a few counts of this clonotype. This chain connects TRBV20-1 to TRBJ1-3, with TRBD1 as a possible D gene (5 bases). Per germline, CDR1 DFQATT and CDR2 SNEGSKA (reference sequence). The V end was cut by 3 bases, the J end by 0 bases, with 9 bases between. The CDR3 length is 14 residues. The CDR3 loop reads CSASIQASGNTIYF. The CDR3 DNA follows: TGCAGTGCTAGTATACAGGCCTCTGGAAACACCATATATTTT.

This clonotype was counted once. This sequence joins TRBV29-1 and TRBJ1-1, with 7 positions matching TRBD1. Germline loops: CDR1 SQVTM, CDR2 ANQGSEA. This CDR3 has 13 amino acids. The CDR3 sequence is CSELGTENTEAFF. CDR3 bases: TGCAGTGAGCTTGGGACAGAGAACACTGAAGCTTTCTTT.

This clonotype was seen repeatedly, ten times or more. This sequence joins TRBV7-9 and TRBJ1-2, with a weak D call TRBD1 (5 bases). Germline CDR1 SEHNR, CDR2 FQNEAQ (reference sequence). Between the trimmed V and J ends, which lost 5 bases and 4 bases, there was a span of 26 bases. The CDR3 contains 18 residues. CDR3 bases: TGTGCCAGCAGCCCCAGGGTCCTCTCCGCGCAAGGTTTCTATGGCTACACCTTC. The encoded protein is CASSPRVLSAQGFYGYTF.

The chain joins TRBV7-9 to TRBJ1-2, with 8 bases fitting TRBD1. The germline V gene encodes CDR1 SEHNR and CDR2 FQNEAQ (reference sequence). V gave up 5 bases and J gave up 8 bases; unmatched junction bases: 7. The CDR3 is made up of 13 amino acids. DNA for the CDR3: TGTGCCAGCAGCAGAGCAGGGGGCATAGGCTACACCTTC. Translation: CASSRAGGIGYTF.

This clonotype was seen more than once but under ten times. The chain joins TRBV19 to TRBJ1-1; weak D call: TRBD1 (6 bases). Germline V gene lookup returns CDR1 LNHDA and CDR2 SQIVND (reference sequence). The CDR3 is made up of 15 amino acids. V was clipped by 2 bases and J by 1 base, with 11 bases between them. For the CDR3, the DNA is TGTGCCAGTAGTATACAGGGGCAGCGGAACACTGAAGCTTTCTTT. This encodes CASSIQGQRNTEAFF.

This clonotype has a count of ten or more. The chain has TRBV5-8 and TRBJ2-5; a possible D gene is TRBD1 (5 bases). Trimming took 1 base from V and 4 from J, leaving 8 bases between them. The CDR3 spans 13 residues. From germline, CDR1 is SGHTS and CDR2 YDEGEE. CDR3 sequence (DNA): TGTGCCAGCAGCTTGTGGCAGGGAGAGACCCAGTACTTC. Residues: CASSLWQGETQYF.

Note on this clonotype: A single base separates this from a much larger clone, so it may be a read error. Without the conserved terminal phenylalanine or tryptophan, this CDR3 likely stems from a read error. The V gene is TRBV6-1, the J gene TRBJ1-2; D gene uncertain. V lost 6 bases to trimming and J lost 6 bases, with 17 bases between them. Germline CDR1 reads MNHNS; CDR2 reads SASEGT. This CDR3 contains 14 residues. Here the CDR3 reads CASSPQGNHNGYTL. CDR3 in DNA: TGTGCCAGCAGCCCCCAAGGGAACCATAATGGCTACACCCTC.

CDR3 residues: CASGGTVEAFF. The CDR3, as DNA: TGTGCCAGTGGCGGGACGGTTGAAGCTTTCTTT. The chain carries TRBV19 and TRBJ1-1, with D perhaps matching TRBD1 (5 bases). V was trimmed by 8 bases and J by 7 bases, leaving 11 bases between them. Germline values: CDR1 LNHDA, CDR2 SQIVND (reference sequence). CDR3 length equals 11 residues.

Comment on this clonotype: This could be a read error, since a much larger clone is one nucleotide away. This chain connects TRBV11-2 to TRBJ2-7; D is unresolved. The V end was cut by 2 bases, the J end by 9 bases, with 14 bases between. CDR1 and CDR2 from the germline V gene are SGHAT and FQNNGV. The CDR3 spans 13 residues. The CDR3 reads CASSLPHLNGQYF. For the CDR3, the DNA is TGTGCCAGCAGCTTACCCCATTTGAACGGGCAGTACTTC.

The chain is built from TRBV9 and TRBJ2-7, with 9 bases aligning to TRBD2. With the DNA end fitting TRBJ2-1 better, the J assignment may be wrong. The CDR3 loop spans 15 amino acids. Germline V lookup: CDR1 SGDLS, CDR2 YYNGEE. The DNA for the CDR3 is TGTGCCAGCAGCGTAGAAGCGGGGGGAAACAATGAGCAGTTCTTC. Translated, it gives CASSVEAGGNNEQFF.

The genes are TRBV19 and TRBJ2-7; 10 nucleotides agree with TRBD1. Trimming cost V 5 bases and J 0 bases; bases outside gene matches: 4. This CDR3 has 15 residues. Germline CDR1 LNHDA, CDR2 SQIVND (reference sequence). In nucleotides, the CDR3 is TGTGCCAGTAGTGGAGGGACAGGGGACTCCTACGAGCAGTACTTC. This sequence encodes CASSGGTGDSYEQYF.

Points on this clonotype: A much larger clone differs from this one at a single base, so this may be a read error. The chain recombines TRBV20-1 with TRBJ1-1; possible D gene TRBD1, 6 bases. This CDR3 has 14 amino acids. The V gene's germline CDR1 is DFQATT and CDR2 SNEGSKA (reference sequence). The CDR3 here is CSAGKDRTNSEAFF. As DNA, the CDR3 is TGCAGTGCGGGAAAAGACAGGACGAACTCTGAAGCTTTCTTT.

This clonotype was seen at least ten times. This chain connects TRBV24-1 to TRBJ1-5, with D unresolved. In germline, CDR1 is KGHDR, CDR2 SFDVKD. V lost 2 bases and J 1 base, leaving 14 bases between the germline ends. The CDR3 covers 17 residues. CDR3 coding DNA: TGTGCCACCAGTGATTCCCAGGAGCGTCCGAGCAATCAGCCCCAGCATTTT. Its translation: CATSDSQERPSNQPQHF.

This clonotype came up many times. For the CDR3, the DNA is TGTGCCAGCAGTCGGGGGGATCAGCCCCAGCATTTT. Encoded protein: CASSRGDQPQHF. This chain connects TRBV2 to TRBJ1-5; D perhaps matches TRBD1 (5 bases). Germline lookup yields CDR1 SNHLY and CDR2 FYNNEI. V was cut by 5 bases and J by 5 bases, with 7 bases left in between. CDR3 length: 12 residues.

The chain has TRBV10-3 and TRBJ1-1; D gene ambiguous. V lost 4 bases, J lost 1 base, and 10 bases lay in between. CDR1 is ENHRY and CDR2 is SYGVKD in the germline V gene. The CDR3 spans 14 residues. The CDR3 bases are TGTGCCATCAGTGTAAGGCGGGAGAACACTGAAGCTTTCTTT. Its protein product is CAISVRRENTEAFF.